Listed below are T cell receptor beta chains from one sample, sequenced in a study of T cell responses to AZD1222 COVID-19 vaccine. Sequencing was performed with immunoSEQ multiplex PCR; in TCRdb, only in-frame clones are kept and a portion is missing. The data hold about 100,000 clones, with around nine tenths observed a single time. The material sequenced was peripheral blood, taken on day 0 of AZD1222 vaccination. Receptor source: an adult in good health. Both conserved end residues are part of each CDR3. A D gene is named only where the DNA matches it firmly. Some rows have no size entry. The others give once, few or many, or a class for an expanded clone.

CDR3nt: TGTGCCAGCAGCGTAGATCACCAGGTGACCTACGAGCAGTACTTC
CDR3aa: CASSVDHQVTYEQYF
d_gene: -
abundance: -
j_gene: TRBJ2-7
v_gene: TRBV9

CDR3nt: TGTGCCAGCAGTGGGGGGGGTGGTAGCAATCAGCCCCAGCATTTT
CDR3aa: CASSGGGGSNQPQHF
d_gene: -
abundance: -
j_gene: TRBJ1-5
v_gene: TRBV2

CDR3nt: TGTGCCAGCAGTTACTCCGGCCCCCCGGAGGAGCAGTACTTC
CDR3aa: CASSYSGPPEEQYF
d_gene: -
abundance: -
j_gene: TRBJ2-7
v_gene: TRBV6-5

CDR3nt: TGCGCCAGCAGCCAAGATCGGAACAGGGTACATCAGCCCCAGCATTTT
CDR3aa: CASSQDRNRVHQPQHF
d_gene: -
abundance: -
j_gene: TRBJ1-5
v_gene: TRBV4-1

CDR3nt: TGTGCCAGCAGCTTAGAACAGGGAAGTTTCGACGAGCAGTACTTC
CDR3aa: CASSLEQGSFDEQYF
d_gene: -
abundance: -
j_gene: TRBJ2-7
v_gene: TRBV7-9

CDR3nt: TGTGCCAGCAGTCGGGACCGCAATAACTATGGCTACACCTTC
CDR3aa: CASSRDRNNYGYTF
d_gene: -
abundance: -
j_gene: TRBJ1-2
v_gene: TRBV6-5

CDR3nt: TGTGCCAGCTCAAATGGACAGGGAATTAATTCACCCCTCCACTTT
CDR3aa: CASSNGQGINSPLHF
d_gene: TRBD1
abundance: -
j_gene: TRBJ1-6
v_gene: TRBV18

CDR3nt: TGTGCCAGCAGCTTCCTTGGACAGGGCAATCAGCCCCAGCATTTT
CDR3aa: CASSFLGQGNQPQHF
d_gene: TRBD1
abundance: once
j_gene: TRBJ1-5
v_gene: TRBV7-8

CDR3nt: TGTGCCAGCAGCCCAAAAGGTGTTTCTGGGGCCAACGTCCTGACTTTC
CDR3aa: CASSPKGVSGANVLTF
d_gene: -
abundance: -
j_gene: TRBJ2-6
v_gene: TRBV3-1/TRBV3-2

CDR3nt: TGCGCCAGCAGCCCCAGCCCCGGCGGGTTCATGAACGAGCAGTACTTC
CDR3aa: CASSPSPGGFMNEQYF
d_gene: -
abundance: -
j_gene: TRBJ2-7
v_gene: TRBV5-1

CDR3nt: TGTGCCAGCTCACCAGGGGGTACCTCCTACGAGCAGTACTTC
CDR3aa: CASSPGGTSYEQYF
d_gene: -
abundance: -
j_gene: TRBJ2-7
v_gene: TRBV18

CDR3nt: TGCGCCAGCAGACCAGTCCAGGGCTTCGATGGCTACACCTTC
CDR3aa: CASRPVQGFDGYTF
d_gene: -
abundance: -
j_gene: TRBJ1-2
v_gene: TRBV5-1

CDR3nt: TGTGCCAGCAGCGGGATGGGAGGAAAGAGTTTCAACACAGATACGCAGTATTTT
CDR3aa: CASSGMGGKSFNTDTQYF
d_gene: -
abundance: -
j_gene: TRBJ2-3
v_gene: TRBV9

CDR3nt: TGCGCCAGCAGCCAGGGGACTCTCCTCCTCTACGAGCAGTACTTC
CDR3aa: CASSQGTLLLYEQYF
d_gene: -
abundance: few
j_gene: TRBJ2-7
v_gene: TRBV4-1

CDR3nt: TGCGCCAGCAGCTTGGGGGTCGAGGCTAACTATGGCTACACCTTC
CDR3aa: CASSLGVEANYGYTF
d_gene: -
abundance: -
j_gene: TRBJ1-2
v_gene: TRBV5-1

CDR3nt: TGTGCCAGCAGTTACCTAGCGGGAGGGCTCGGGGAGACCCAGTACTTC
CDR3aa: CASSYLAGGLGETQYF
d_gene: TRBD2
abundance: -
j_gene: TRBJ2-5
v_gene: TRBV6-5

CDR3nt: TGTGCCAGCAGCAAAGTAGGGGACAGGGCCTACGAGCAGTACTTC
CDR3aa: CASSKVGDRAYEQYF
d_gene: -
abundance: -
j_gene: TRBJ2-7
v_gene: TRBV21-1

CDR3nt: TGTGCCAGCAGCTTGAGCGGGGGATCCTACGAGCAGTACTTC
CDR3aa: CASSLSGGSYEQYF
d_gene: TRBD2
abundance: -
j_gene: TRBJ2-7
v_gene: TRBV7-3

CDR3nt: TGTGCCAGCAGCGTAGGTCTAGAGGACCTATCCTACGAGCAGTACTTC
CDR3aa: CASSVGLEDLSYEQYF
d_gene: -
abundance: -
j_gene: TRBJ2-7
v_gene: TRBV9

CDR3nt: TGCAGCGTTTCGACAGACTATAATTCACCCCTCCACTTT
CDR3aa: CSVSTDYNSPLHF
d_gene: -
abundance: -
j_gene: TRBJ1-6
v_gene: TRBV29-1

CDR3nt: TGTGCCAGCAGTTTAGGCTTGGCGGAGAACACTGAAGCTTTCTTT
CDR3aa: CASSLGLAENTEAFF
d_gene: -
abundance: -
j_gene: TRBJ1-1
v_gene: TRBV27

CDR3nt: TGTGCCAGCAGCTTAGCGGGTACCCAGCCCCAGCATTTT
CDR3aa: CASSLAGTQPQHF
d_gene: -
abundance: -
j_gene: TRBJ1-5
v_gene: TRBV7-2

CDR3nt: TGTGCCAGCAGCCACCGCCGCCAGGAAGGCTACACCTTC
CDR3aa: CASSHRRQEGYTF
d_gene: -
abundance: -
j_gene: TRBJ1-2
v_gene: TRBV3-1/TRBV3-2

CDR3nt: TGCGCCAGCAGCTTGGGGACATCGCGTAGTGGCGTCCTGACTTTC
CDR3aa: CASSLGTSRSGVLTF
d_gene: -
abundance: -
j_gene: TRBJ2-6
v_gene: TRBV5-1

CDR3nt: TGTGCCAGCAGCCCAGTGGGGGGAGGCCACGAGCAGTACTTC
CDR3aa: CASSPVGGGHEQYF
d_gene: -
abundance: -
j_gene: TRBJ2-7
v_gene: TRBV9

CDR3nt: TGTGCCAGCAGTTTCAAGGGGACAGGCTACACCTTC
CDR3aa: CASSFKGTGYTF
d_gene: -
abundance: -
j_gene: TRBJ1-2
v_gene: TRBV28

CDR3nt: TGTGCCAGCAGCTTAGAGGGTTCACCCCTCCACTTT
CDR3aa: CASSLEGSPLHF
d_gene: -
abundance: once
j_gene: TRBJ1-6
v_gene: TRBV7-2

CDR3nt: TGTGCCACCGCGAGACGAGGGTATTCACCCCTCCACTTT
CDR3aa: CATARRGYSPLHF
d_gene: -
abundance: once
j_gene: TRBJ1-6
v_gene: TRBV6-5